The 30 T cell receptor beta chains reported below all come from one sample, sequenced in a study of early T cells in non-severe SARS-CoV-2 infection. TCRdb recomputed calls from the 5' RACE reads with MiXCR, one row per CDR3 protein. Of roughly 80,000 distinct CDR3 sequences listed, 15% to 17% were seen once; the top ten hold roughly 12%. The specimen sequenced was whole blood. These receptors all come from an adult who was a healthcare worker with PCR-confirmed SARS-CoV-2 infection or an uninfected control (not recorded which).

CDR3 sequence (DNA): TGCAGCGTTGAAAGAGGCTACGAGCAGTACTTC. Translating it yields CSVERGYEQYF. The chain combines TRBV29-1 with TRBJ2-7; D is undetermined. Deletions cut 2 bases from V and 3 bases from J, with 5 bases between. Looked up from germline, CDR1 is SQVTM and CDR2 is ANQGSEA. The CDR3 runs 11 residues.

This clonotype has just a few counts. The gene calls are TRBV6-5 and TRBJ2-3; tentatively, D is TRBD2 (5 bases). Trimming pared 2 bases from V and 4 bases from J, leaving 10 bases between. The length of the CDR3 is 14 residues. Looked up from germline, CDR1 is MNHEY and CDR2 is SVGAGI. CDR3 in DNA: TGTGCCAGCAGTTACCGAGACGGGGCAGATACGCAGTATTTT. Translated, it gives CASSYRDGADTQYF.

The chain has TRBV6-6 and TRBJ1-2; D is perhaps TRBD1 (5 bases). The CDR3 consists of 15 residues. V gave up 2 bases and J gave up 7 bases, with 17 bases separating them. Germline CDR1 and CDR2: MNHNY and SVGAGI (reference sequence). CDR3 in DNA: TGTGCCAGCAGTTACGAGGGTGGTAGGGGTTTTGGCTACACCTTC. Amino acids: CASSYEGGRGFGYTF.

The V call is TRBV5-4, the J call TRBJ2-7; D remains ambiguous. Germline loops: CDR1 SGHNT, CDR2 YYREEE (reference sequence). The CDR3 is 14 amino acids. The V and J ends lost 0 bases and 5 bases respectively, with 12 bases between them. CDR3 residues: CASSLGGPANEQYF. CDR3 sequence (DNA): TGTGCCAGCAGCTTGGGCGGACCCGCTAACGAGCAGTACTTC.

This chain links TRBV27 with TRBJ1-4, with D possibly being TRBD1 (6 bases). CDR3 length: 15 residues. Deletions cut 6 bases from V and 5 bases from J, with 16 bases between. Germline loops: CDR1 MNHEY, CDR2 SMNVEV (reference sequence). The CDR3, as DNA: TGTGCCAGCAGCCCAACAGGGACACTCAATGAAAAACTGTTTTTT. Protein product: CASSPTGTLNEKLFF.

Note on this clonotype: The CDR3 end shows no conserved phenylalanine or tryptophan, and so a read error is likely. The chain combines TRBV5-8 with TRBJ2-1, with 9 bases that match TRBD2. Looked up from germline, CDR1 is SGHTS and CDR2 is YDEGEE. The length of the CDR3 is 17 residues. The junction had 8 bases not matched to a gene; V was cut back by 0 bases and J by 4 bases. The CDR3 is CASSLGWVTSGYNEQFI. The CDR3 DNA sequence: TGTGCCAGCAGCTTGGGGTGGGTGACTAGCGGTTACAATGAGCAGTTCATC.

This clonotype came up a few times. CDR3 nucleotide sequence: TGTGCCAGCAGTTTACATGACAGGGTTAGGACCGGGGAGCTGTTTTTT. It specifies CASSLHDRVRTGELFF. V is TRBV27 and J is TRBJ2-2, with 7 bases matching TRBD1. The CDR3 is 16 amino acids. The V gene's germline CDR1 is MNHEY and CDR2 SMNVEV (reference sequence). The trim removed 2 bases at V and 5 bases at J, leaving 8 bases unmatched.

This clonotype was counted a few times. The CDR3 DNA is TGTGCCAGCTCACCTCCGAGCACAGATACGCAGTATTTT. Translating gives CASSPPSTDTQYF. V gene TRBV18 combines with J gene TRBJ2-3; no reliable D call. The germline V gene encodes CDR1 KGHSH and CDR2 LQKENI. Trimming took 3 bases from V and 0 from J, leaving 4 bases between them. This CDR3 comprises 13 residues. Full variable domain (rest looked up from reference TRBV18 and TRBJ2-3): NAGVMQNPRHLVRRRGQEARLRCSPMKGHSHVYWYRQLPEEGLKFMVYLQKENIIDESGMPKERFSAEFPKEGPSILRIQQVVRGDSAAYFCASSPPSTDTQYFGPGTRLTVL.

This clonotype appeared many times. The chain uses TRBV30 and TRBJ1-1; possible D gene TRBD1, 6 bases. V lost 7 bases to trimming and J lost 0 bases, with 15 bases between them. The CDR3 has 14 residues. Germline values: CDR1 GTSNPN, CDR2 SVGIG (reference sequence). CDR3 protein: CALQGSFLNTEAFF. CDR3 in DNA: TGTGCCTTACAGGGTAGCTTTCTGAACACTGAAGCTTTCTTT.

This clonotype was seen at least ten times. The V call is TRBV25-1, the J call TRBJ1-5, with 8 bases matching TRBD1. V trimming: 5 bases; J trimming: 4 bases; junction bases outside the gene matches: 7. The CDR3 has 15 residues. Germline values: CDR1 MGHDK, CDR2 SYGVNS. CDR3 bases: TGTGCCAGCAGTAGTGGACAGGGAGTAAATCAGCCCCAGCATTTT. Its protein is CASSSGQGVNQPQHF. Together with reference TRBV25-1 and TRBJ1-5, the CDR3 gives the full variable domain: EADIYQTPRYLVIGTGKKITLECSQTMGHDKMYWYQQDPGMELHLIHYSYGVNSTEKGDLSSESTVSRIRTEHFPLTLESARPSHTSQYLCASSSGQGVNQPQHFGDGTRLSIL.

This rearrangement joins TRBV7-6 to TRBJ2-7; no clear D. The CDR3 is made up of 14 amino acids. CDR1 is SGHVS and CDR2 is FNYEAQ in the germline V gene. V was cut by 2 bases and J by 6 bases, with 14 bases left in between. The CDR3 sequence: CASSLLLSRPEQYF. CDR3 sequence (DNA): TGTGCCAGCAGCTTACTACTGTCCAGACCCGAGCAGTACTTC.

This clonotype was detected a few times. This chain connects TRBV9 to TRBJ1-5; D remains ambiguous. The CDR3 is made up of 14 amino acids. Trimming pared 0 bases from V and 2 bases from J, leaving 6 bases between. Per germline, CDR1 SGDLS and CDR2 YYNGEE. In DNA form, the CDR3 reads TGTGCCAGCAGCGTAGGGCAAGGCAATCAGCCCCAGCATTTT. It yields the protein CASSVGQGNQPQHF.

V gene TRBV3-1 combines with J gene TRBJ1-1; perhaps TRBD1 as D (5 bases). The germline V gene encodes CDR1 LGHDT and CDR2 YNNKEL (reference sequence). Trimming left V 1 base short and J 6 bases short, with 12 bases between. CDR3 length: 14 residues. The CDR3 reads CASSQGSGWPEAFF. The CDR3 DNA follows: TGTGCCAGCAGCCAAGGGTCAGGGTGGCCTGAAGCTTTCTTT.

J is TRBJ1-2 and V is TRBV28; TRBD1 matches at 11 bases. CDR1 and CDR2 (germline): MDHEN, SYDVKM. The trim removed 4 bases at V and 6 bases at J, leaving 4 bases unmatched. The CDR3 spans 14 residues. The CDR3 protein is CASSWGQGVDGYTF. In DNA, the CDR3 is TGTGCCAGCAGTTGGGGACAGGGGGTAGATGGCTACACCTTC.

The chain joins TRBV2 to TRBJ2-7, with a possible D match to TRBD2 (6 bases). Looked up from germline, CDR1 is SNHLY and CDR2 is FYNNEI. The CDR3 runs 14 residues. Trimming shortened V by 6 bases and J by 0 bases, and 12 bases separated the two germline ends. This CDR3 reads CASRAGTFSYEQYF. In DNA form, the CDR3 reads TGTGCCAGCAGGGCCGGGACTTTCTCCTACGAGCAGTACTTC. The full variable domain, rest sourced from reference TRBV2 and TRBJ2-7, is EPEVTQTPSHQVTQMGQEVILRCVPISNHLYFYWYRQILGQKVEFLVSFYNNEISEKSEIFDDQFSVERPDGSNFTLKIRSTKLEDSAMYFCASRAGTFSYEQYFGPGTRLTVT.

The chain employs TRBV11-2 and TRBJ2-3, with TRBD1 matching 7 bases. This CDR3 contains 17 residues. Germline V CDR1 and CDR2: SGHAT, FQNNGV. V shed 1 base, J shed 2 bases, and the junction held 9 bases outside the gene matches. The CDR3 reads CASSLGTGMSHTDTQYF. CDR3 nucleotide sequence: TGTGCCAGCAGCTTAGGGACAGGAATGTCGCACACAGATACGCAGTATTTT.

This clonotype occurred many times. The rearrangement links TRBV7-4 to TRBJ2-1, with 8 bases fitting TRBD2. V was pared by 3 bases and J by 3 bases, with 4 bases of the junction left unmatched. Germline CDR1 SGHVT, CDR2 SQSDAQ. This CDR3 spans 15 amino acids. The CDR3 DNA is TGTGCCAGCAGCTTGGCCGGGACTAGCTACAATGAGCAGTTCTTC. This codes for CASSLAGTSYNEQFF.

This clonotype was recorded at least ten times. The CDR3, as DNA: TGTGCCAGCAGTTTACGGGGGGAGCAGTACTTC. Its protein product is CASSLRGEQYF. This rearrangement joins TRBV6-5 to TRBJ2-7, with a weak D call TRBD2 (6 bases). The CDR3 covers 11 residues. Germline V gene lookup returns CDR1 MNHEY and CDR2 SVGAGI. V dropped 4 bases and J dropped 7 bases, with 8 bases sitting between them.

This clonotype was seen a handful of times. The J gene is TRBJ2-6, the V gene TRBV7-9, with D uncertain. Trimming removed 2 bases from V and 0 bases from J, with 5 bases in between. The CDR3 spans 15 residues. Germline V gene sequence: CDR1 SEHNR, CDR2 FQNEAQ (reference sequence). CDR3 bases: TGTGCCAGCAGCTTAACCAGCTCTGGGGCCAACGTCCTGACTTTC. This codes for CASSLTSSGANVLTF.

The CDR3 DNA reads as TGTGCCAGCAGCATGGGACCCAGGTCGGGCGAGCAGTACTTC. It encodes CASSMGPRSGEQYF. The J gene is TRBJ2-7, the V gene TRBV5-4; perhaps D is TRBD1 or TRBD2 (5 bases each). Germline loops: CDR1 SGHNT, CDR2 YYREEE (reference sequence). V was clipped by 4 bases and J by 6 bases, with 17 bases between them. The length of the CDR3 is 14 residues.

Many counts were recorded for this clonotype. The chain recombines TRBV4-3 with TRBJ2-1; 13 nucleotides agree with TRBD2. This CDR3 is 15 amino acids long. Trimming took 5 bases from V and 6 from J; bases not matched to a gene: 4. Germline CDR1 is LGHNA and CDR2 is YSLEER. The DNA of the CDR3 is TGCGCCAGCAGCAGACTAGCGGGGGGCGGCAATGAGCAGTTCTTC. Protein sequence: CASSRLAGGGNEQFF.

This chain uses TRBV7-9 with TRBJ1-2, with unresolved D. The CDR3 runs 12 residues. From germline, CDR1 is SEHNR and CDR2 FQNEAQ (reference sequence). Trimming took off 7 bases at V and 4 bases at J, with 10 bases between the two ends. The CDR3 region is CASTGGLYGYTF. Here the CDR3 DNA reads TGTGCCAGCACCGGAGGCCTCTATGGCTACACCTTC.

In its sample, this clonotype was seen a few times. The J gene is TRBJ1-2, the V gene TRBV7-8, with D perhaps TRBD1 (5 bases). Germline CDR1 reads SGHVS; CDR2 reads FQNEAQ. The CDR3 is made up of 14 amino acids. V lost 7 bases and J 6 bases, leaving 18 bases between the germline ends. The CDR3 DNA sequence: TGTGCCAGCAAAAGTAGGGACCTCCTCGATGGCTACACCTTC. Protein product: CASKSRDLLDGYTF.

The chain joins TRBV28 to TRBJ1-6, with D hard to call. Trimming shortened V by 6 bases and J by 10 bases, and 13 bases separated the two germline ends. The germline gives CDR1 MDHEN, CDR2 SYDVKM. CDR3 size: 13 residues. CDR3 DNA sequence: TGTGCCAGCAGGAGGGCCCTGGGGTCACCCCTCCACTTT. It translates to CASRRALGSPLHF.

The CDR3 is CASASVTEAFF. The CDR3 nucleotides read TGTGCCAGCGCGTCAGTCACTGAAGCTTTCTTT. This chain uses TRBV6-1 with TRBJ1-1; D is uncertain. The CDR3 consists of 11 residues. CDR1 is MNHNS and CDR2 is SASEGT in the germline V gene. V was shortened by 8 bases and J by 4 bases, with 8 bases between the two germline ends.

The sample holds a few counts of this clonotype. CDR3 DNA: TGTGCCAGCAGCTCGGCTAGCGGGTACTCCTACAATGAGCAGTTCTTC. It yields the protein CASSSASGYSYNEQFF. This sequence joins TRBV7-2 and TRBJ2-1; 8 nucleotides match TRBD2. Per the germline V gene, CDR1 is SGHTA and CDR2 is FQGNSA. This CDR3 comprises 16 residues. J gave up 0 bases and V 4 bases, and 5 bases lay outside the gene matches.

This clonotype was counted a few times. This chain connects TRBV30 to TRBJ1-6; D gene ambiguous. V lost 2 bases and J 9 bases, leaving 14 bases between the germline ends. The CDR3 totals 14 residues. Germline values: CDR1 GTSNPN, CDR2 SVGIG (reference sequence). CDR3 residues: CAWSFRVGSSPLHF. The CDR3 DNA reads TGTGCCTGGAGTTTCCGGGTGGGAAGTTCACCCCTCCACTTT.

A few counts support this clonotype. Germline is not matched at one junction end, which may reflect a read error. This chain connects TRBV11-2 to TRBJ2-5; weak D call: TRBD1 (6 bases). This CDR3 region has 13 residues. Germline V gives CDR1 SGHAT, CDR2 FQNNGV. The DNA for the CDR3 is TGTGCCAGCAGCTCAACCCCCCGGGACAAGAGTCTTTTT. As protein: CASSSTPRDKSLF.

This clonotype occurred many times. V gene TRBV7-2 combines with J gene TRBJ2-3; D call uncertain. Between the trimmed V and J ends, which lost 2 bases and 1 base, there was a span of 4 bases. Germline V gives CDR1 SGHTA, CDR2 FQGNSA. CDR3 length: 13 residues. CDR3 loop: CASSLRRTDTQYF. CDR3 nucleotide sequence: TGTGCCAGCAGCTTAAGGCGCACAGATACGCAGTATTTT. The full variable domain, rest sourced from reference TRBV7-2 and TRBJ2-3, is GAGVSQSPSNKVTEKGKDVELRCDPISGHTALYWYRQSLGQGLEFLIYFQGNSAPDKSGLPSDRFSAERTGGSVSTLTIQRTQQEDSAVYLCASSLRRTDTQYFGPGTRLTVL.

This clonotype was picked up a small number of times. The CDR3 protein is CASSQVYPPDTQYF. The CDR3 region has the DNA TGTGCCAGCAGCCAAGTTTACCCTCCAGATACGCAGTATTTT. The chain is built from TRBV3-1 and TRBJ2-3; no firm D call. Germline loops: CDR1 LGHDT, CDR2 YNNKEL (reference sequence). CDR3 length equals 14 residues. V was cut by 1 base and J by 4 bases, with 9 bases left in between.